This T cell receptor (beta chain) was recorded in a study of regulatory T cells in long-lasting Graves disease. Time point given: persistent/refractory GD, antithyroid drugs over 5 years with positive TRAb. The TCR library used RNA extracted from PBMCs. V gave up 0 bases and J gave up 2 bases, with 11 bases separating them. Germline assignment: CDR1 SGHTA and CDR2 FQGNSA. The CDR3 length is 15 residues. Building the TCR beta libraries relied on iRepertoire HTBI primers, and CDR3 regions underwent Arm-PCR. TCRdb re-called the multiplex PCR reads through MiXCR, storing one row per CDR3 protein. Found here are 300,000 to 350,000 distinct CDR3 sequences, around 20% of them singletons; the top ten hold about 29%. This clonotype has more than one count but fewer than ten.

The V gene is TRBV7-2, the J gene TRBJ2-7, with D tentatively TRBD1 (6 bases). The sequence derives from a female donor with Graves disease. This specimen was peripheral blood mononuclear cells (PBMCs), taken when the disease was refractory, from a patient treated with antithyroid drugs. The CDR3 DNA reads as TGTGCCAGCAGCTTAGCGCGACAGGCAGCCTACGAGCAGTACTTC. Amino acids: CASSLARQAAYEQYF.